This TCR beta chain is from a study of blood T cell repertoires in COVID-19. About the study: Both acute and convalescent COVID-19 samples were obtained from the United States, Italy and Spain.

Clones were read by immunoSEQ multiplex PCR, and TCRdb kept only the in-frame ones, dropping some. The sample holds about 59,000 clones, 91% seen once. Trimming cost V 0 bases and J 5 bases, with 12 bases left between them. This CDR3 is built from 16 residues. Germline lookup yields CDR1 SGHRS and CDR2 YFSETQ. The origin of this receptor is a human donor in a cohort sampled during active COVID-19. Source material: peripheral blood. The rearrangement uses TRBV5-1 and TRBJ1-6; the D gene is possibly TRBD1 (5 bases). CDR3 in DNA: TGCGCCAGCAGCTTGGAGGCAGGGCGGCATAATTCACCCCTCCACTTT. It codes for CASSLEAGRHNSPLHF. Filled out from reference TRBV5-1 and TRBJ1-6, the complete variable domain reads KAGVTQTPRYLIKTRGQQVTLSCSPISGHRSVSWYQQTPGQGLQFLFEYFSETQRNKGNFPGRFSGRQFSNSRSEMNVSTLELGDSALYLCASSLEAGRHNSPLHFGNGTRLTVT.